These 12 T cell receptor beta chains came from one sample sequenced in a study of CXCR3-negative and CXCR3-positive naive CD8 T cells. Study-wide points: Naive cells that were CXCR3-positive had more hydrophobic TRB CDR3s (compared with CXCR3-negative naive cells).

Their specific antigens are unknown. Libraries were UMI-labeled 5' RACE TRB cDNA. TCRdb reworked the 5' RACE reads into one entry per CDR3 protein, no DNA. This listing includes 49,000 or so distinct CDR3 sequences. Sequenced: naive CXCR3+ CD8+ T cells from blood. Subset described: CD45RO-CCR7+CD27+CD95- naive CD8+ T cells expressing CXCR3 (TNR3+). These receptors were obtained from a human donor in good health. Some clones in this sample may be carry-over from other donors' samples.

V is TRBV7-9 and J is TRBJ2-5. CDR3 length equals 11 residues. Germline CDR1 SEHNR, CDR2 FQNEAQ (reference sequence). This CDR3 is CASTLDETQYF.

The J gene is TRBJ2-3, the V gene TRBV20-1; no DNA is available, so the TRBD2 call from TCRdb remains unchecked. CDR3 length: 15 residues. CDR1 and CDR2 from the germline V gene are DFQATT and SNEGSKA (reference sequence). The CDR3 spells CSASERGGLTDTQYF.

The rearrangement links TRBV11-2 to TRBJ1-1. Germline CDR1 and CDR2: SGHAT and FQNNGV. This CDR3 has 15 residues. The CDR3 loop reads CASGPAGGLNTEAFF.

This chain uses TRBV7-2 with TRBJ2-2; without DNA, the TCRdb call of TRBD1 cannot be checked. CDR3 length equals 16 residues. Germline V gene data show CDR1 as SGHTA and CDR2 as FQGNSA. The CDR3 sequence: CASSLFGGGITGELFF.

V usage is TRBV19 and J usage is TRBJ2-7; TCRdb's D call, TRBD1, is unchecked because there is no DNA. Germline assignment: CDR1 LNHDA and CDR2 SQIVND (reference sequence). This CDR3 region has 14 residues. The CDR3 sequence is CASSIVPGGYEQYF.

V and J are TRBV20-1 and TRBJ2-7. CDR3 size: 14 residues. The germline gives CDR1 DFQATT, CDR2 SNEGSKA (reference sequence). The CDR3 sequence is CSARIADHLYEQYF.

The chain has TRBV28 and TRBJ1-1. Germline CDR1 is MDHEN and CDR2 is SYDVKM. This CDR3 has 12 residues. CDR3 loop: CASSLSSYLAFF.

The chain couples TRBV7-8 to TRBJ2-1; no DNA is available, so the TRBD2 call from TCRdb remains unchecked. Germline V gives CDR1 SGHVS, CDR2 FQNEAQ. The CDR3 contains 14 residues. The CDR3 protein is CASSLDAADNEQFF.

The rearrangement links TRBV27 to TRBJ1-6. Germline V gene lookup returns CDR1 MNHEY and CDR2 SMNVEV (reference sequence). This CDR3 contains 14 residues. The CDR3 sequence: CASTWGGGNSPLHF.

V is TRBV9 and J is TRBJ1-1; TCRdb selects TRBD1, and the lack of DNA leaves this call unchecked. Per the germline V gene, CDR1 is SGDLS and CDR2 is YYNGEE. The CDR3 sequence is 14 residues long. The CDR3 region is CASSVDGGYTEAFF.

The CDR3: CASSSTAYGYTF. V gene TRBV27 combines with J gene TRBJ1-2. This CDR3 contains 12 residues. The germline V gene has CDR1 MNHEY and CDR2 SMNVEV (reference sequence).

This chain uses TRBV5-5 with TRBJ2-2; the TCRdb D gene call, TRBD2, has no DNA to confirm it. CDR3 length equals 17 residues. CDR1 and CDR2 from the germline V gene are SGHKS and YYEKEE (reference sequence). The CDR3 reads CASSLYLAGGNTGELFF.